This T cell receptor (beta chain) came from a study of T cell responses to AZD1222 COVID-19 vaccine. V lost 0 bases and J 8 bases, leaving 13 bases between the germline ends. Looked up from germline, CDR1 is MNHEY and CDR2 is SVGEGT. The CDR3 spans 14 residues. Generated by immunoSEQ multiplex PCR, the TCRdb table keeps only in-frame clones and is missing some. Of over 95,000 clones in the sample, about nine tenths are singletons; the top ten hold under 5.5%. J is TRBJ1-1 and V is TRBV6-2 or TRBV6-3; D uncertain. This TCR was sampled from an adult in good health. The input for sequencing was peripheral blood, taken on day 0 of AZD1222 vaccination. The CDR3 DNA sequence: TGTGCCAGCAGTTACTCCCCCTCGGTCTTCGAAGCTTTCTTT. Translation gives CASSYSPSVFEAFF.